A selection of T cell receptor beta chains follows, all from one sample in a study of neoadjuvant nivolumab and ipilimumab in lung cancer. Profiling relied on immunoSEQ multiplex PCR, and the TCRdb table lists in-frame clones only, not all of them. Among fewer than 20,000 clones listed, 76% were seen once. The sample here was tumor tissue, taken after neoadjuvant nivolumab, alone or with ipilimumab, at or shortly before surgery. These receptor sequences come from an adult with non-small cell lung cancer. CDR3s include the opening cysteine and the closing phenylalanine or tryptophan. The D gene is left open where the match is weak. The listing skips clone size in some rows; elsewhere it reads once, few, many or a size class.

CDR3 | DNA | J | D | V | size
CASSSSSGPGELFF | TGTGCCAGCAGCTCTTCTAGTGGTCCCGGGGAGCTGTTTTTT | TRBJ2-2 | NA | TRBV7-9 | NA
CASGERANTEAFF | TGTGCCAGCGGCGAGAGGGCGAACACTGAAGCTTTCTTT | TRBJ1-1 | NA | TRBV7-9 | NA
CASSLSGGTTGELFF | TGCGCCAGCAGCCTTAGCGGGGGGACCACCGGGGAGCTGTTTTTT | TRBJ2-2 | TRBD2 | TRBV5-1 | NA
CASSSRGQGAGGANVLTF | TGTGCCAGCAGCTCCCGGGGACAGGGGGCAGGTGGGGCCAACGTCCTGACTTTC | TRBJ2-6 | TRBD1 | TRBV11-2 | once
CAWSLAGGRDTQYF | TGTGCCTGGAGCCTCGCGGGGGGGAGAGATACGCAGTATTTT | TRBJ2-3 | TRBD2 | TRBV30 | NA
CASSENGNTIYF | TGTGCCAGCAGTGAAAACGGAAACACCATATATTTT | TRBJ1-3 | NA | TRBV6-1 | NA
CASSLTSGGAYTSYNEQFF | TGTGCCAGCAGCTTAACTAGCGGGGGGGCCTACACCTCCTACAATGAGCAGTTCTTC | TRBJ2-1 | TRBD2 | TRBV7-8 | NA
CASSSDSSNQPQHF | TGTGCCAGCAGCTCGGACAGCTCCAATCAGCCCCAGCATTTT | TRBJ1-5 | NA | TRBV7-9 | NA
CASSQVPETKNIQYF | TGCGCCAGCAGCCAAGTACCCGAAACCAAAAACATTCAGTACTTC | TRBJ2-4 | NA | TRBV4-1 | NA
CASSQGQEKNIQYF | TGTGCCAGCAGCCAAGGACAGGAGAAAAACATTCAGTACTTC | TRBJ2-4 | TRBD1 | TRBV6-6 | NA
CASSWDSFYGYTF | TGTGCCAGCAGCTGGGACAGCTTCTATGGCTACACCTTC | TRBJ1-2 | TRBD1 | TRBV6-5 | NA
CASSLADVRDGYTF | TGTGCCAGCAGCTTAGCGGATGTTAGAGATGGCTACACCTTC | TRBJ1-2 | NA | TRBV11-2 | NA
CASSIDGGSLHF | TGTGCCAGTAGTATAGATGGGGGAAGCCTCCACTTT | TRBJ1-6 | NA | TRBV19 | NA
CASSPGTRTTQYF | TGTGCCAGCAGCCCCGGGACTAGGACTACGCAGTATTTT | TRBJ2-3 | TRBD2 | TRBV7-2 | few
CASSPSSLPNTEAFF | TGTGCCAGCTCACCAAGTTCCTTACCGAACACTGAAGCTTTCTTT | TRBJ1-1 | NA | TRBV18 | medium-sized
CATSTGGNTEAFF | TGTGCCACCTCGACGGGCGGGAACACTGAAGCTTTCTTT | TRBJ1-1 | NA | TRBV2 | once
CASSQNYRDSQIHSPLHF | TGTGCCAGCAGCCAAAACTACCGGGACAGCCAAATTCATTCACCCCTCCACTTT | TRBJ1-6 | TRBD1 | TRBV7-2 | few
CASSHGGSTEAFF | TGTGCCAGCAGCCATGGGGGTAGCACTGAAGCTTTCTTT | TRBJ1-1 | NA | TRBV14 | NA
CASSSPGGGSYNEQFF | TGTGCCAGCAGCTCACCCGGGGGGGGCTCCTACAATGAGCAGTTCTTC | TRBJ2-1 | TRBD2 | TRBV5-4 | few
CASSLSTGNEQYF | TGTGCCAGCAGTTTATCGACAGGGAACGAGCAGTACTTC | TRBJ2-7 | TRBD1 | TRBV27 | NA
CASSFTGAGQETQYF | TGCGCCAGCAGCTTTACGGGAGCGGGCCAAGAGACCCAGTACTTC | TRBJ2-5 | NA | TRBV5-1 | NA
CASSGGADNEQFF | TGTGCCAGCAGCGGGGGGGCCGACAATGAGCAGTTCTTC | TRBJ2-1 | NA | TRBV7-3 | NA
CASSYSAGGSSHEQYF | TGTGCCAGCAGTTATTCAGCGGGCGGGTCTTCCCACGAGCAGTACTTC | TRBJ2-7 | NA | TRBV6-6 | NA
CASSQEGQRNQPQHF | TGCGCCAGCAGCCAAGAGGGACAACGCAATCAGCCCCAGCATTTT | TRBJ1-5 | NA | TRBV4-3 | NA
CATWDRGADTQYF | TGCGCCACCTGGGACAGGGGGGCCGATACGCAGTATTTT | TRBJ2-3 | TRBD1 | TRBV5-1 | NA
CASSHGQGAYEQYF | TGCGCCAGCAGCCACGGACAGGGTGCCTACGAGCAGTACTTC | TRBJ2-7 | TRBD1 | TRBV4-1 | NA
CASIGNSGNQPQHF | TGCGCCAGCATTGGAAACAGCGGCAATCAGCCCCAGCATTTT | TRBJ1-5 | NA | TRBV10-2 | NA
CASALAGATDTQYF | TGTGCCAGCGCACTAGCGGGAGCTACAGATACGCAGTATTTT | TRBJ2-3 | TRBD2 | TRBV7-4 | NA
CSVEEVQTQYF | TGCAGCGTTGAGGAGGTACAGACCCAGTACTTC | TRBJ2-5 | NA | TRBV29-1 | NA
CAWLSGTAEGYTF | TGTGCCTGGCTCTCCGGGACAGCGGAAGGCTACACCTTC | TRBJ1-2 | TRBD1 | TRBV30 | NA
CASSYLADFEIRSSYNSPLHF | TGCGCCAGCAGCTACCTGGCGGACTTCGAGATACGGAGCTCCTATAATTCACCCCTCCACTTT | TRBJ1-6 | NA | TRBV5-1 | NA
CSVARDRVLGNEQFF | TGCAGCGTTGCCCGGGACAGGGTTTTGGGCAATGAGCAGTTCTTC | TRBJ2-1 | TRBD1 | TRBV29-1 | once
CASSQRERAGANVLTF | TGCGCCAGCAGCCAGAGAGAACGGGCTGGGGCCAACGTCCTGACTTTC | TRBJ2-6 | NA | TRBV4-1 | NA
CSVETQRGGQGPGEQYF | TGCAGCGTTGAAACCCAACGGGGGGGACAGGGGCCGGGAGAGCAGTACTTC | TRBJ2-7 | TRBD1 | TRBV29-1 | NA
CAISESMAGGSGNTIYF | TGTGCCATCAGTGAGTCGATGGCAGGGGGCTCTGGAAACACCATATATTTT | TRBJ1-3 | TRBD1 | TRBV10-3 | once
CASSVDGVGTNEQYF | TGTGCCAGCAGCGTAGACGGGGTTGGAACGAACGAGCAGTACTTC | TRBJ2-7 | NA | TRBV9 | few
CASSSSVSGNTIYF | TGTGCCAGCAGTTCAAGCGTCTCTGGAAACACCATATATTTT | TRBJ1-3 | NA | TRBV5-6 | NA
CASSVSRTGSFF | TGTGCCAGTAGTGTATCCCGGACAGGGAGCTTCTTT | TRBJ1-1 | TRBD1 | TRBV19 | NA
CSAGADYGYTF | TGCAGTGCTGGGGCAGACTATGGCTACACCTTC | TRBJ1-2 | NA | TRBV20-1 | NA
CASSQDLAWGNTEAFF | TGTGCCAGCAGCCAAGATCTGGCCTGGGGGAACACTGAAGCTTTCTTT | TRBJ1-1 | NA | TRBV14 | NA
CASSPSQGLGYTF | TGTGCCAGCAGCCCCTCTCAGGGTTTAGGCTACACCTTC | TRBJ1-2 | NA | TRBV7-3 | NA
CASSQGRVGQGIVKNIQYF | TGTGCCAGCAGCCAAGGACGGGTGGGGCAGGGGATTGTCAAAAACATTCAGTACTTC | TRBJ2-4 | NA | TRBV14 | NA
CASSRLAGGRTDTQYF | TGTGCCAGCAGCCGACTAGCGGGGGGCCGCACAGATACGCAGTATTTT | TRBJ2-3 | TRBD2 | TRBV7-9 | NA
CALDTQYF | TGTGCTCTAGATACGCAGTATTTT | TRBJ2-3 | NA | TRBV21-1 | NA
CASSQDRDRVGETEAFF | TGTGCCAGCTCACAAGACCGGGACAGGGTGGGAGAGACTGAAGCTTTCTTT | TRBJ1-1 | TRBD1 | TRBV18 | NA
CASSIDGTASTEAFF | TGTGCCAGTAGTATAGATGGGACAGCCTCCACTGAAGCTTTCTTT | TRBJ1-1 | TRBD1 | TRBV19 | few
CASSLLAGEPNEQFF | TGTGCCAGCAGTTTACTAGCGGGGGAGCCCAATGAGCAGTTCTTC | TRBJ2-1 | TRBD2 | TRBV5-6 | NA
CSVEDTTGGRHGYTF | TGCAGCGTTGAAGATACAACAGGGGGGCGTCATGGCTACACCTTC | TRBJ1-2 | TRBD1 | TRBV29-1 | NA
CASSSTGRADTQYF | TGCGCCAGCAGCTCGACAGGGCGGGCAGATACGCAGTATTTT | TRBJ2-3 | TRBD1 | TRBV5-1 | NA
CASSATGTGRHEQYF | TGTGCCAGCAGCGCAACCGGGACAGGGAGGCACGAGCAGTACTTC | TRBJ2-7 | TRBD1 | TRBV5-6 | NA